The T cell receptor (beta chain) under discussion was sequenced for a study of blood T cell repertoires in COVID-19. Study overall: The samples span acute and convalescent COVID-19 from the United States, Italy and Spain.

Clones were sequenced by immunoSEQ multiplex PCR, and TCRdb holds only the in-frame ones, with some missing. The sample lists roughly 200,000 clones, about 85% seen once, with less than 9% in the top ten. CDR3 length equals 14 residues. Deletions cut 7 bases from V and 11 bases from J, with 18 bases between. The germline gives CDR1 LNHDA, CDR2 SQIVND (reference sequence). This TCR was sampled from a woman aged 55-70 years with acute or convalescent COVID-19. The specimen sequenced was peripheral blood. The V and J genes are TRBV19 and TRBJ1-6; perhaps TRBD1 as D (6 bases). CDR3 in amino acids: CASKKQGDGAPLHF. The CDR3 DNA reads TGTGCCAGTAAGAAACAGGGCGATGGGGCACCCCTCCACTTT.